Listed here are 29 T cell receptor beta chains from one sample, sequenced in a study of identical twins. A single record per CDR3 protein comes from TCRdb applying MiXCR to the 5' RACE reads. The repertoire holds 500,000 to 600,000 distinct CDR3 sequences, with roughly 21% as singletons. These data were also reused for a study on T cells expressing NK-cell markers.

What was sequenced was CD4+ T cells sorted from blood. The receptor source for this set is a woman aged 18-29 years in good health.

This clonotype has just a few counts. This chain joins TRBV19 and TRBJ1-5; D perhaps matches TRBD1 (5 bases). CDR3 length equals 14 residues. Trimming stripped 1 base from V and 7 bases from J, with 11 bases between. The germline gives CDR1 LNHDA, CDR2 SQIVND (reference sequence). CDR3 sequence reads: CASSIGAGNQPQHF. The CDR3 nucleotides read TGTGCCAGTAGTATAGGCGCAGGGAACCAGCCCCAGCATTTT.

A few counts support this clonotype. This chain joins TRBV5-1 and TRBJ2-3, with D possibly being TRBD1 (5 bases). The V end was cut by 4 bases, the J end by 4 bases, with 13 bases between. CDR1 is SGHRS and CDR2 is YFSETQ in the germline V gene. The length of the CDR3 is 14 residues. CDR3 coding DNA: TGCGCCAGCAGCCAAGGGGAAGGCTCAGATACGCAGTATTTT. Amino acids: CASSQGEGSDTQYF.

The chain employs TRBV20-1 and TRBJ1-3; 8 nucleotides match TRBD1. The CDR3 covers 12 residues. Looked up from germline, CDR1 is DFQATT and CDR2 is SNEGSKA (reference sequence). Trimming removed 6 bases from V and 8 bases from J; junction bases left unmatched: 6. The CDR3: CSALGQAHTIYF. In DNA form, the CDR3 reads TGCAGTGCACTGGGACAGGCCCACACCATATATTTT.

This clonotype has only a few counts. The chain combines TRBV27 with TRBJ2-7; 8 nucleotides line up with TRBD2. This CDR3 spans 14 amino acids. Trimming took 3 bases from V and 4 from J; bases not matched to a gene: 5. Germline CDR1 reads MNHEY; CDR2 reads SMNVEV (reference sequence). CDR3: CASSFASGSYEQYF. CDR3 bases: TGTGCCAGCAGTTTCGCCAGCGGGAGTTACGAGCAGTACTTC.

The V gene is TRBV6-5, the J gene TRBJ1-2; possible D gene TRBD1, 6 bases. Per the germline V gene, CDR1 is MNHEY and CDR2 is SVGAGI. The CDR3 totals 12 residues. V was pared by 6 bases and J by 5 bases, with 10 bases between. The CDR3 region has the DNA TGTGCCAGCAGAACAGGGCAGTATGGCTACACCTTC. It encodes CASRTGQYGYTF.

This clonotype was detected only a few times. DNA for the CDR3: TGTGCCAGCAGCCCTCTAAGGGGCACTGAAGCTTTCTTT. It translates to CASSPLRGTEAFF. V usage is TRBV11-3 and J usage is TRBJ1-1; D possibly corresponds to TRBD1 (5 bases). The CDR3 totals 13 residues. Trimming stripped 5 bases from V and 4 bases from J, with 11 bases between. CDR1 is SGHNT and CDR2 is YENEEA in the germline V gene. Combining the CDR3 with reference TRBV11-3 and TRBJ1-1 gives the whole variable domain EAGVVQSPRYKIIEKKQPVAFWCNPISGHNTLYWYLQNLGQGPELLIRYENEEAVDDSQLPKDRFSAERLKGVDSTLKIQPAELGDSAVYLCASSPLRGTEAFFGQGTRLTVV.

This clonotype was seen more than once but under ten times. The CDR3 DNA sequence: TGTGCCAGTTCGATAGCGGGGGGGAAGAATGAGCAGTTCTTC. This codes for CASSIAGGKNEQFF. J is TRBJ2-1 and V is TRBV25-1; 11 bases agree with TRBD2. V gave up 9 bases and J gave up 7 bases; unmatched junction bases: 8. Germline V lookup: CDR1 MGHDK, CDR2 SYGVNS. The CDR3 sequence is 14 residues long.

The chain uses TRBV19 and TRBJ1-1, with D tentatively TRBD1 (6 bases). Germline V gene lookup returns CDR1 LNHDA and CDR2 SQIVND (reference sequence). The germline V and J ends were trimmed by 4 bases and 0 bases, with 12 bases remaining between them. The CDR3 runs 15 residues. CDR3 in amino acids: CASSKGDTLNTEAFF. In DNA form, the CDR3 reads TGTGCCAGTAGTAAGGGGGACACGTTGAACACTGAAGCTTTCTTT.

The rearrangement joins TRBV20-1 to TRBJ2-7; 9 bases line up with TRBD2. The CDR3 has 14 residues. Per germline, CDR1 DFQATT and CDR2 SNEGSKA (reference sequence). The trim removed 3 bases at V and 1 base at J, leaving 4 bases unmatched. The CDR3 nucleotides are TGCAGTGCTAGGCGGAGCGGGAGGTCCTACGAGCAGTACTTC. It yields the protein CSARRSGRSYEQYF.

V and J are TRBV5-1 and TRBJ2-1; D perhaps matches TRBD1 (6 bases). Germline-derived CDR1 and CDR2 are SGHRS and YFSETQ. The CDR3 runs to 16 residues. Trimming removed 2 bases from V and 4 bases from J, with 16 bases in between. The CDR3 nucleotides are TGCGCCAGCAGCTTCGACAGGAGGCATCATTACAATGAGCAGTTCTTC. Translation: CASSFDRRHHYNEQFF.

This clonotype was counted only a few times. This chain uses TRBV9 with TRBJ1-3; D remains unclear. CDR1 SGDLS and CDR2 YYNGEE come from the germline V gene. The CDR3 is 16 residues long. V lost 0 bases to trimming and J lost 0 bases, with 10 bases between them. The DNA of the CDR3 is TGTGCCAGCAGCGTAGGCGCAGGTAGCTCTGGAAACACCATATATTTT. Translating it yields CASSVGAGSSGNTIYF.

The rearrangement uses TRBV6-6 and TRBJ1-2; D ambiguous. Germline CDR1 and CDR2: MNHNY and SVGAGI (reference sequence). Trimming took off 7 bases at V and 2 bases at J, with 11 bases between the two ends. CDR3 length: 13 amino acids. CDR3 sequence (DNA): TGTGCCAGCACCCTTCCCGGAAACTATGGCTACACCTTC. This codes for CASTLPGNYGYTF.

J is TRBJ2-7 and V is TRBV20-1; the D gene could be TRBD1 or TRBD2 (5 bases each). V was pared by 4 bases and J by 3 bases, with 10 bases between. Germline-derived CDR1 and CDR2 are DFQATT and SNEGSKA (reference sequence). The CDR3 has 12 residues. As DNA, the CDR3 is TGCAGTGCTACAGGGACCTACTACGAGCAGTACTTC. This encodes CSATGTYYEQYF.

This clonotype was seen a handful of times. This chain joins TRBV5-1 and TRBJ2-7, with D perhaps TRBD2 (5 bases). In germline, CDR1 is SGHRS, CDR2 YFSETQ. V lost 0 bases and J 3 bases, leaving 7 bases between the germline ends. The CDR3 extends over 13 amino acids. The CDR3 DNA follows: TGCGCCAGCAGCTTGGTGGCGGGCTACGAGCAGTACTTC. Translation gives CASSLVAGYEQYF.

This clonotype appeared a few times. The CDR3 DNA sequence: TGCGCCAGCAGTTCGACAGGGCCCTACTATGGCTACACCTTC. Amino acid sequence: CASSSTGPYYGYTF. This chain links TRBV5-1 with TRBJ1-2; 7 bases line up with TRBD1. V shed 5 bases and J 3 bases; nucleotides not matched to a gene: 7. Germline-derived CDR1 and CDR2 are SGHRS and YFSETQ. The CDR3 loop spans 14 amino acids.

This clonotype was counted a single time. This rearrangement joins TRBV5-1 to TRBJ2-7, with D tentatively TRBD1 (6 bases). The V end lost 7 bases, the J end lost 6 bases, and 17 bases lay between the germline ends. The length of the CDR3 is 13 residues. Germline loops: CDR1 SGHRS, CDR2 YFSETQ. The CDR3 sequence is CASHATGTPEQYF. In DNA, the CDR3 is TGCGCCAGCCATGCGACAGGAACCCCCGAGCAGTACTTC.

The rearrangement uses TRBV10-3 and TRBJ1-2, with D tentatively TRBD1 (6 bases). This CDR3 is built from 11 residues. Trimming cost V 11 bases and J 1 base, with 8 bases left between them. Germline assignment: CDR1 ENHRY and CDR2 SYGVKD. The CDR3 is CAVQGNYGYTF. The CDR3 DNA follows: TGTGCCGTACAGGGTAACTATGGCTACACCTTC.

This clonotype was observed a handful of times. The CDR3 bases are TGCAGTGCTAGAGAACCCCCAGGGTATACTGAAGCTTTCTTT. Amino acids: CSAREPPGYTEAFF. The rearrangement uses TRBV20-1 and TRBJ1-1, with a weak D call TRBD1 (5 bases). CDR1 is DFQATT and CDR2 is SNEGSKA in the germline V gene (reference sequence). V was cut by 0 bases and J by 5 bases, with 13 bases left in between. The CDR3 is 14 amino acids.

The chain carries TRBV6-1 and TRBJ1-2; D unclear. This CDR3 has 14 residues. Per germline, CDR1 MNHNS and CDR2 SASEGT. The germline V and J ends were trimmed by 7 bases and 0 bases, with 12 bases remaining between them. CDR3 coding DNA: TGTGCCAGCAATCCTACAGCAACTAACTATGGCTACACCTTC. Translating it yields CASNPTATNYGYTF.

The chain employs TRBV12-3 or TRBV12-4 and TRBJ2-7; 12 bases match TRBD2. CDR3 length: 15 amino acids. The J segment lost 2 bases and the V segment lost 4 bases, leaving 3 bases of the junction unmatched. CDR3 amino acids: CASSWTSGVPYEQYF. The CDR3 region has the DNA TGTGCCAGCAGTTGGACTAGCGGGGTACCCTACGAGCAGTACTTC.

The V and J genes are TRBV20-1 and TRBJ2-3; TRBD2 might be the D (5 bases). The CDR3 is made up of 15 amino acids. Germline V gene sequence: CDR1 DFQATT, CDR2 SNEGSKA (reference sequence). V was shortened by 3 bases and J by 6 bases, with 19 bases between the two germline ends. For the CDR3, the DNA is TGCAGTGCTAGCCGGGCTAGCCTTATTGAGGATACGCAGTATTTT. It encodes CSASRASLIEDTQYF.

Ten or more counts support this clonotype. This sequence joins TRBV25-1 and TRBJ1-6, with D possibly being TRBD1 (5 bases). V was cut by 3 bases and J by 10 bases, with 19 bases left in between. Germline-derived CDR1 and CDR2 are MGHDK and SYGVNS. The CDR3 contains 16 residues. CDR3 DNA: TGTGCCAGCAGTGAGGGGGACTGGAAAGGAGGATCACCCCTCCACTTT. Its protein product is CASSEGDWKGGSPLHF.

This clonotype turned up a few times. V is TRBV7-9 and J is TRBJ1-1; the D is unclear. V was pared by 10 bases and J by 1 base, with 10 bases between. This CDR3 spans 12 amino acids. The germline CDR1 and CDR2 sequences are SEHNR and FQNEAQ (reference sequence). Here the CDR3 DNA reads TGTGCCATGAAGGACTCGAACACTGAAGCTTTCTTT. Encoded protein: CAMKDSNTEAFF.

This chain connects TRBV12-3 or TRBV12-4 to TRBJ2-6; D call uncertain. CDR3 length: 15 amino acids. V lost 6 bases, J lost 0 bases, and 9 bases lay in between. The CDR3 protein is CASSPSNSGANVLTF. CDR3 nucleotides: TGTGCCAGCAGCCCCTCAAACTCTGGGGCCAACGTCCTGACTTTC.

The chain joins TRBV5-1 to TRBJ2-2, with D unclear. V was shortened by 4 bases and J by 7 bases, with 11 bases between the two germline ends. Germline V gene sequence: CDR1 SGHRS, CDR2 YFSETQ. The CDR3 is made up of 13 amino acids. The CDR3 DNA is TGCGCCAGCAGCGCCCTAACTAACGGGGAGCTGTTTTTT. It encodes CASSALTNGELFF.

The chain has TRBV6-5 and TRBJ2-2, with no clear D. CDR1 MNHEY and CDR2 SVGAGI come from the germline V gene. V lost 1 base and J lost 0, with 15 bases in between. The CDR3 has 18 residues. This CDR3 reads CASSYWPLGITNTGELFF. The DNA of the CDR3 is TGTGCCAGCAGTTACTGGCCCCTGGGAATCACGAACACCGGGGAGCTGTTTTTT.

This chain uses TRBV7-2 with TRBJ2-7; TRBD1 matches at 7 bases. The trim removed 4 bases at V and 0 bases at J, leaving 6 bases unmatched. This CDR3 contains 15 residues. Germline CDR1 is SGHTA and CDR2 is FQGNSA. CDR3 nucleotides: TGTGCCAGCAGCTCATACAGGGGAACCTCCTACGAGCAGTACTTC. It encodes CASSSYRGTSYEQYF.

The chain has TRBV20-1 and TRBJ2-2, with D possibly being TRBD2 (6 bases). CDR1 and CDR2 from the germline V gene are DFQATT and SNEGSKA (reference sequence). The CDR3 has 14 residues. V dropped 6 bases and J dropped 2 bases, with 13 bases sitting between them. Written as DNA, the CDR3 is TGCAGTGCCTCCCGACTAGTTAACACCGGGGAGCTGTTTTTT. It codes for CSASRLVNTGELFF.

This clonotype appeared a few times. The J gene is TRBJ1-2, the V gene TRBV9; D perhaps matches TRBD1 (5 bases). Trimming shortened V by 0 bases and J by 4 bases, and 10 bases separated the two germline ends. CDR3 length: 14 residues. In germline, CDR1 is SGDLS, CDR2 YYNGEE. CDR3 sequence: CASSVESGGYGYTF. In DNA, the CDR3 is TGTGCCAGCAGCGTAGAGAGTGGGGGCTATGGCTACACCTTC.